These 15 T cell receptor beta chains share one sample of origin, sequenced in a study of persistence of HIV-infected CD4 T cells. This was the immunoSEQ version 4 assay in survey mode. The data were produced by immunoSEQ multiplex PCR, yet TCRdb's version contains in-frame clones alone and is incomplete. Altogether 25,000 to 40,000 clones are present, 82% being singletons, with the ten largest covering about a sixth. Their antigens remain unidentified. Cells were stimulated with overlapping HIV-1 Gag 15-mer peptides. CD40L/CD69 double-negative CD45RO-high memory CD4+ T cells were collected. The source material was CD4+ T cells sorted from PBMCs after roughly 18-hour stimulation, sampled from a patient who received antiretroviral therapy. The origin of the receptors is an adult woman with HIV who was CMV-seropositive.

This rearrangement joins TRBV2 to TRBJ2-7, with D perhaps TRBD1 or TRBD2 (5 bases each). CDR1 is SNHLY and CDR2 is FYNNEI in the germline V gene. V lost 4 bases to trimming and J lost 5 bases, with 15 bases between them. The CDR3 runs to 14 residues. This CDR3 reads CASSVGERFDEQYF. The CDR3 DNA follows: TGTGCCAGCAGTGTGGGGGAACGGTTCGACGAGCAGTACTTC.

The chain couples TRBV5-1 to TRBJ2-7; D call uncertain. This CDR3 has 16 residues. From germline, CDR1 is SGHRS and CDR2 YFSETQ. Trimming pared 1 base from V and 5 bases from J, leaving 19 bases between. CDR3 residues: CASSLLFSIMVDEQYF. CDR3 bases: TGCGCCAGCAGCTTGTTATTTTCGATCATGGTCGACGAGCAGTACTTC. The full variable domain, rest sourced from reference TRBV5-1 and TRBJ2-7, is KAGVTQTPRYLIKTRGQQVTLSCSPISGHRSVSWYQQTPGQGLQFLFEYFSETQRNKGNFPGRFSGRQFSNSRSEMNVSTLELGDSALYLCASSLLFSIMVDEQYFGPGTRLTVT.

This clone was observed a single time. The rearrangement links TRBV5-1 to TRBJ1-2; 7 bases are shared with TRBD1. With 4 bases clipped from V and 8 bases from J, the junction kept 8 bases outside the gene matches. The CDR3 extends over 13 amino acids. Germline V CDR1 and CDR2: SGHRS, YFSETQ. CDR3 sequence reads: CASSLTGIEGYTF. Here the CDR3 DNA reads TGCGCCAGCAGCCTGACAGGGATCGAGGGCTACACCTTC.

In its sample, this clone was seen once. CDR3 sequence reads: CASSPPGGNSNQPQHF. The DNA for the CDR3 is TGTGCCAGCTCACCCCCGGGCGGCAATAGCAATCAGCCCCAGCATTTT. V usage is TRBV18 and J usage is TRBJ1-5; unclear D gene. Germline loops: CDR1 KGHSH, CDR2 LQKENI. The CDR3 contains 16 residues. With 3 bases removed from V and 0 bases from J, the gap between germline ends came to 12 bases.

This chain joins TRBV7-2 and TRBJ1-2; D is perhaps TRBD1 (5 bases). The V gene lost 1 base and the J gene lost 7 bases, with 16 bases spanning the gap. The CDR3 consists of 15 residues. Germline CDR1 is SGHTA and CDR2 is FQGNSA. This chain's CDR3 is CASSLVGGKRGGYTF. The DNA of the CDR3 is TGTGCCAGCAGCTTAGTGGGGGGGAAACGGGGTGGCTACACCTTC.

This CDR3 is CAISPGTTNEKLFF. CDR3 nucleotide sequence: TGTGCCATCAGTCCCGGGACAACTAATGAAAAACTGTTTTTT. The chain combines TRBV10-3 with TRBJ1-4, with D unresolved. V was cut by 5 bases and J by 0 bases, with 7 bases left in between. The CDR3 totals 14 residues. Germline V gene sequence: CDR1 ENHRY, CDR2 SYGVKD.

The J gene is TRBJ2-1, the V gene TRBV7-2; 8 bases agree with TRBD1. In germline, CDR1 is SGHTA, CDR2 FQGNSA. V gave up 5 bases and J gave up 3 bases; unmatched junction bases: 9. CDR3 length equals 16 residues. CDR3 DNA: TGTGCCAGCAGCGGAATCCGGGACAGGAACTACAATGAGCAGTTCTTC. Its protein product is CASSGIRDRNYNEQFF.

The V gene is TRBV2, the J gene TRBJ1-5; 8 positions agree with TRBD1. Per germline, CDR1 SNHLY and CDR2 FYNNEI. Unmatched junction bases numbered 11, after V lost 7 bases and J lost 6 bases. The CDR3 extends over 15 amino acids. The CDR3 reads CASTAAGTGIQPQHF. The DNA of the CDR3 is TGTGCCAGCACGGCGGCTGGGACAGGTATTCAGCCCCAGCATTTT.

CDR3 protein: CAIKGTSAEQYF. The CDR3 DNA follows: TGTGCCATCAAAGGGACTAGCGCCGAGCAGTACTTC. The chain joins TRBV10-3 to TRBJ2-7, with 10 positions matching TRBD2. The CDR3 has 12 amino acids. With 7 bases clipped from V and 6 bases from J, the junction kept 3 bases outside the gene matches. Germline V gene lookup returns CDR1 ENHRY and CDR2 SYGVKD.

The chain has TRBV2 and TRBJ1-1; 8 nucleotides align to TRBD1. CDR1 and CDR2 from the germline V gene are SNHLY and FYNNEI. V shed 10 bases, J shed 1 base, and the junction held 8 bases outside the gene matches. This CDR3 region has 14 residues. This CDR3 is CATPRDRRNTEAFF. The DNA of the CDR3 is TGTGCCACCCCCCGGGACAGGAGGAACACTGAAGCTTTCTTT.

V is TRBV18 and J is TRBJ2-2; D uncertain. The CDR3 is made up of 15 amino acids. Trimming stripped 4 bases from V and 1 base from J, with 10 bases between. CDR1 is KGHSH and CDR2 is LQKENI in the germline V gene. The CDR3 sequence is CASSQRGENTGELFF. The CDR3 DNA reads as TGTGCCAGCTCACAAAGAGGAGAGAACACCGGGGAGCTGTTTTTT.

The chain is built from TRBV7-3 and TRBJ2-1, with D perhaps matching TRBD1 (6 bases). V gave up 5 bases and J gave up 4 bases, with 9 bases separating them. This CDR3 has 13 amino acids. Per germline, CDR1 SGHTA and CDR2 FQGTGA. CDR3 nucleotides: TGTGCCAGCAGCCCTGGACAGTACAATGAGCAGTTCTTC. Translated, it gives CASSPGQYNEQFF. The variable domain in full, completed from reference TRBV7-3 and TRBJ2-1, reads GAGVSQTPSNKVTEKGKYVELRCDPISGHTALYWYRQSLGQGPEFLIYFQGTGAADDSGLPNDRFFAVRPEGSVSTLKIQRTERGDSAVYLCASSPGQYNEQFFGPGTRLTVL.

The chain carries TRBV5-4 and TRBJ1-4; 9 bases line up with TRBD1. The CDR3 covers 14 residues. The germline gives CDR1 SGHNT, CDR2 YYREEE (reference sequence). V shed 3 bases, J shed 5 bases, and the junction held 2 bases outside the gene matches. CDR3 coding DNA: TGTGCCAGCAGCTCCGGACAGGGGAATGAAAAACTGTTTTTT. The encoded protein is CASSSGQGNEKLFF. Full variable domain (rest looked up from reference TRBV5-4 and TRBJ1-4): ETGVTQSPTHLIKTRGQQVTLRCSSQSGHNTVSWYQQALGQGPQFIFQYYREEENGRGNFPPRFSGLQFPNYSSELNVNALELDDSALYLCASSSGQGNEKLFFGSGTQLSVL.

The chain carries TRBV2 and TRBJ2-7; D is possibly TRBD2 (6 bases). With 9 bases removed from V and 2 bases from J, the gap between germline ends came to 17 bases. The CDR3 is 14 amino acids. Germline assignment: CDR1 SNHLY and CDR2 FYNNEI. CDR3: CASRWGEGAYEQYF. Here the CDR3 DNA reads TGTGCCAGTAGGTGGGGGGAAGGCGCCTACGAGCAGTACTTC.

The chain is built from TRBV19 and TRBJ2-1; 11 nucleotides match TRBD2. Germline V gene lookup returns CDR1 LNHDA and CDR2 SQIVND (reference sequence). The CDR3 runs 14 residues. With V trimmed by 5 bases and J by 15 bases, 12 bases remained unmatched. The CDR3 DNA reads TGTGCCAGTAGTCTCGGGACTAGCGGAGCCCGCGTGTTCTTC. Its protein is CASSLGTSGARVFF.